This T cell receptor beta chain was recovered during a study of blood T cell repertoires in COVID-19. In the study overall: Both acute and convalescent COVID-19 samples were obtained from the United States, Italy and Spain. From T cells, B-cell-depleted T cells, or PBMCs came the material, which was cDNA or gDNA.

Sequenced by immunoSEQ multiplex PCR; TCRdb stores in-frame clones only, minus some. The table shows 170,000 or so clones, with roughly 88% occurring only once. CDR1 is MNHEY, CDR2 SVGEGT, per germline. V lost 5 bases and J lost 4, with 14 bases in between. The CDR3 length is 14 residues. J is TRBJ1-1 and V is TRBV6-2 or TRBV6-3, with D possibly matching TRBD1 (5 bases). The receptor was derived from a woman aged 55-69 years with acute or convalescent COVID-19. The sequenced sample consisted of peripheral blood. The CDR3, as DNA: TGTGCCAGCAGTCTCAGGGTAGATTCCACTGAAGCTTTCTTT. Protein sequence: CASSLRVDSTEAFF.